This TCR beta chain was retrieved from a study of Graves' ophthalmopathy and Graves' hyperthyroidism. The CDR3 covers 16 residues. Trimming left V 1 base short and J 3 bases short, with 15 bases between. Turning to this clonotype: Its antigen is unknown.

Symptoms, serum thyroxine and TRAb, thyroid ultrasound, and orbital computed tomography formed the diagnostic basis. Study-level points and caveats: Most thyroid-expanded clonotypes exceeding 0.001 frequency were also found in blood. Cross-validated, the 13-signature model showed 87.88%/81.08% sensitivity/specificity, and 80%/75% in the test set.

The authors amplified TCR beta CDR3 regions, and they did so from RNA transcripts for repertoire sequencing. Second-round multiplex PCR came after first-round RT-PCR with HTBI primers. TCRdb recomputed calls from the multiplex PCR reads with MiXCR, one row per CDR3 protein. The sample lists 600,000 to 950,000 distinct CDR3 sequences; roughly two fifths were seen once. The TCR comes from an adult man with Graves' ophthalmopathy. Specimen: peripheral blood. The chain employs TRBV12-3 or TRBV12-4 and TRBJ1-2; D may be TRBD1 (5 bases). CDR3 nucleotide sequence: TGTGCCAGCAGTTTAGTTCACCGGCCCAGGGACTATGGCTACACCTTC. Translating gives CASSLVHRPRDYGYTF.